The 5 T cell receptor beta chains in this list originate from one sample, sequenced in a study of Graves' ophthalmopathy and Graves' hyperthyroidism. CDR3 regions of TCR beta were amplified from RNA transcripts. First-round RT-PCR employed HTBI primers, with a second-round multiplex PCR after it. MiXCR, applied by TCRdb to the multiplex PCR reads, yields one record per CDR3 protein. The profile shows 400,000 to 500,000 distinct CDR3 sequences, around a fifth of them singletons. Source material: peripheral blood. The receptors originated from a woman under 30 with stable Graves' hyperthyroidism.

With regard to this clonotype: One end of the junction fails to match germline, which may point to a read error. The CDR3 DNA follows: TGTGCCAGCTCACCACGTGGAGGGGGAAATGGTTACACCTTC. As protein: CASSPRGGGNGYTF. The chain is built from TRBV18 and TRBJ1-2, with a tentative D call TRBD1 (6 bases). CDR1 is KGHSH and CDR2 is LQKENI in the germline V gene. The CDR3 sequence is 14 residues long.

The sample holds many counts of this clonotype. The rearrangement links TRBV11-1 to TRBJ1-2; 11 bases fit TRBD1. V lost 3 bases and J lost 0; bases outside the gene matches: 9. The CDR3 is 18 residues long. Per germline, CDR1 SGHAT and CDR2 FQDESV (reference sequence). The CDR3 DNA follows: TGTGCCAGCAGCTTGACCCGGACAGGGGGCAAAGCTAACTATGGCTACACCTTC. Translation gives CASSLTRTGGKANYGYTF.

This clonotype was counted at least ten times. The genes are TRBV6-5 and TRBJ2-3; D might be TRBD2 (6 bases). CDR1 is MNHEY and CDR2 is SVGAGI in the germline V gene. Trimming took off 0 bases at V and 5 bases at J, with 15 bases between the two ends. The CDR3 consists of 16 residues. CDR3 in amino acids: CASSYSVGASVDTQYF. CDR3 sequence (DNA): TGTGCCAGCAGTTACTCAGTCGGGGCTAGCGTAGATACGCAGTATTTT.

The chain carries TRBV6-2 or TRBV6-3 and TRBJ1-2, with D maybe TRBD1 (6 bases). The germline V gene has CDR1 MNHEY and CDR2 SVGEGT. The CDR3 length is 16 residues. Trimming stripped 4 bases from V and 0 bases from J, with 15 bases between. As DNA, the CDR3 is TGTGCCAGCAGTTCCTGGACAGTTCGGGCTAACTATGGCTACACCTTC. It is translated as CASSSWTVRANYGYTF.

V gene TRBV15 combines with J gene TRBJ1-1; D possibly corresponds to TRBD1 (6 bases). V lost 7 bases and J lost 6, with 12 bases in between. CDR3 length equals 12 residues. Germline CDR1 LNHNV, CDR2 YYDKDF (reference sequence). CDR3 sequence reads: CATTPGGPEAFF. DNA of the CDR3: TGTGCCACCACCCCCGGGGGGCCTGAAGCTTTCTTT. Together with reference TRBV15 and TRBJ1-1, the CDR3 gives the full variable domain: DAMVIQNPRYQVTQFGKPVTLSCSQTLNHNVMYWYQQKSSQAPKLLFHYYDKDFNNEADTPDNFQSRRPNTSFCFLDIRSPGLGDTAMYLCATTPGGPEAFFGQGTRLTVV.